These 21 T cell receptor beta chains were sequenced from one sample in a study of blood T cell repertoires in COVID-19 (dated by TCRdb to 2018 to 2021). The library was generated by the immunoSEQ multiplex PCR assay. TCRdb mirrors the immuneACCESS table, restricted to in-frame sequences. Some clones are absent from its copies; in checked studies, under half trace to an unresolved V gene, and the reason for the others is unknown. This sample lists some 120,000 clones; around three quarters were detected once. Around 2% of the sample is taken by the ten largest. The specimen sequenced was peripheral blood. The source is a woman in her 70s with acute or convalescent COVID-19.

This clone came up a few times. The chain joins TRBV5-6 to TRBJ1-1; possible D gene TRBD1, 5 bases. The V end lost 4 bases, the J end lost 7 bases, and 8 bases lay between the germline ends. This CDR3 spans 11 amino acids. CDR1 SGHDT and CDR2 YYEEEE come from the germline V gene. This CDR3 is CASSRGGEAFF. CDR3 nucleotides: TGTGCCAGCAGCAGGGGTGGTGAAGCTTTCTTT.

The sample holds one count of this clone. V and J are TRBV9 and TRBJ1-1, with D possibly matching TRBD1 (5 bases). Germline CDR1 is SGDLS and CDR2 is YYNGEE. CDR3 length equals 17 residues. The ends were cut back, 0 bases at V and 6 bases at J, with 21 bases in the middle. The CDR3 here is CASSVATPGSPVAEAFF. CDR3 nucleotides: TGTGCCAGCAGCGTAGCTACCCCAGGGTCCCCTGTCGCTGAAGCTTTCTTT.

The chain links TRBV19 to TRBJ1-2, with D possibly TRBD1 on 6 matching bases. V was cut by 4 bases and J by 7 bases, with 19 bases left in between. This CDR3 spans 15 amino acids. Looked up from germline, CDR1 is LNHDA and CDR2 is SQIVND (reference sequence). The CDR3 bases are TGTGCCAGTAGTACGCGACTTGGGGGGGCGCGTGGCTACACCTTC. This translates into CASSTRLGGARGYTF.

The chain employs TRBV5-1 and TRBJ1-5; D is possibly TRBD1 (6 bases). Trimming stripped 2 bases from V and 3 bases from J, with 9 bases between. Germline assignment: CDR1 SGHRS and CDR2 YFSETQ. The CDR3 is made up of 14 amino acids. CDR3: CASSLTGFNQPQHF. The DNA of the CDR3 is TGCGCCAGCAGCTTAACAGGGTTCAATCAGCCCCAGCATTTT.

This chain joins TRBV28 and TRBJ2-1; TRBD2 matches at 7 bases. J was trimmed by 5 bases and V by 5 bases; bases with no gene match: 12. The CDR3 contains 16 residues. The germline gives CDR1 MDHEN, CDR2 SYDVKM. The CDR3 reads CASSPPWGGENNEQFF. CDR3 coding DNA: TGTGCCAGCAGTCCCCCCTGGGGGGGAGAGAACAATGAGCAGTTCTTC.

V and J are TRBV5-4 and TRBJ1-4; D call uncertain. Germline V CDR1 and CDR2: SGHNT, YYREEE (reference sequence). This CDR3 has 13 residues. The V end lost 2 bases, the J end lost 8 bases, and 10 bases lay between the germline ends. The CDR3 loop is CASSFGQQEKLFF. The CDR3 nucleotides are TGTGCCAGCAGCTTTGGGCAACAGGAAAAACTGTTTTTT.

This chain uses TRBV11-2 with TRBJ2-1; 12 nucleotides agree with TRBD2. Unmatched junction bases numbered 4, after V lost 0 bases and J lost 10 bases. The CDR3 runs 15 residues. Germline CDR1 reads SGHAT; CDR2 reads FQNNGV. As DNA, the CDR3 is TGTGCCAGCAGCTTAGAGGGACTAGCGGGCAGGGAGCAGTTCTTC. Translation: CASSLEGLAGREQFF. Combining the CDR3 with reference TRBV11-2 and TRBJ2-1 gives the whole variable domain EAGVAQSPRYKIIEKRQSVAFWCNPISGHATLYWYQQILGQGPKLLIQFQNNGVVDDSQLPKDRFSAERLKGVDSTLKIQPAKLEDSAVYLCASSLEGLAGREQFFGPGTRLTVL.

J is TRBJ2-7 and V is TRBV10-3; perhaps TRBD1 as D (5 bases). The CDR3 is 15 residues long. Germline CDR1 and CDR2: ENHRY and SYGVKD. V lost 0 bases, J lost 1 base, and 10 bases lay in between. The CDR3 loop is CAISESSGISYEQYF. The CDR3 DNA reads as TGTGCCATCAGTGAGTCGTCAGGGATATCCTACGAGCAGTACTTC.

The chain couples TRBV5-4 to TRBJ1-2; D is possibly TRBD1 (5 bases). The CDR3 is 14 amino acids. Germline CDR1 SGHNT, CDR2 YYREEE (reference sequence). V shed 4 bases and J shed 8 bases, with 18 bases lying between them. The CDR3 reads CASSVPPKGSGYTF. In DNA form, the CDR3 reads TGTGCCAGCAGCGTACCTCCGAAGGGGTCCGGCTACACCTTC.

The chain links TRBV7-2 to TRBJ2-6, with D possibly being TRBD1 (6 bases). With 4 bases removed from V and 2 bases from J, the gap between germline ends came to 12 bases. The CDR3 loop spans 16 amino acids. The V gene's germline CDR1 is SGHTA and CDR2 FQGNSA. CDR3 residues: CASSSAQGPGANVLTF. In DNA, the CDR3 is TGTGCCAGCAGCTCGGCACAGGGCCCTGGGGCCAACGTCCTGACTTTC.

This clone was seen ten or more times. The rearrangement links TRBV23-1 to TRBJ1-2, with D possibly TRBD1 on 6 matching bases. TRBV23-1 is classed as an ORF, of uncertain function. The germline V and J ends were trimmed by 2 bases and 2 bases, with 9 bases remaining between them. The CDR3 contains 14 residues. The CDR3 loop reads CASSQPTGNYGYTF. CDR3 DNA: TGCGCCAGCAGTCAACCGACAGGAAACTATGGCTACACCTTC.

The rearrangement joins TRBV6-4 to TRBJ1-4, with 8 bases aligning to TRBD1. This CDR3 comprises 14 residues. The germline gives CDR1 MRHNA, CDR2 SNTAGT. Trimming at V came to 5 bases and at J to 13 bases, leaving 12 bases not matched to a gene. Here the CDR3 reads CASSCQDRARRLFF. The CDR3 coding sequence is TGTGCCAGCAGTTGTCAGGACAGGGCCCGGAGACTGTTTTTT.

This clone was detected only a few times. The rearrangement joins TRBV7-9 to TRBJ2-1; possible D gene TRBD1, 6 bases. The V end was cut by 6 bases, the J end by 5 bases, with 20 bases between. The germline V gene encodes CDR1 SEHNR and CDR2 FQNEAQ (reference sequence). This CDR3 is built from 16 residues. The CDR3 coding sequence is TGTGCCAGCAGACCACCGGACAGACGACCAAACAATGAGCAGTTCTTC. Its protein product is CASRPPDRRPNNEQFF.

The chain employs TRBV7-6 and TRBJ2-1; TRBD2 might be the D (5 bases). Germline V lookup: CDR1 SGHVS, CDR2 FNYEAQ. The CDR3 length is 15 residues. Trimming pared 4 bases from V and 0 bases from J, leaving 10 bases between. DNA for the CDR3: TGTGCCAGCAGCTCCTATGGGAGCTCCTACAATGAGCAGTTCTTC. Translated: CASSSYGSSYNEQFF. Full variable domain (missing parts from reference TRBV7-6 and TRBJ2-1): GAGVSQSPRYKVTKRGQDVALRCDPISGHVSLYWYRQALGQGPEFLTYFNYEAQQDKSGLPNDRFSAERPEGSISTLTIQRTEQRDSAMYRCASSSYGSSYNEQFFGPGTRLTVL.

V usage is TRBV6-5 and J usage is TRBJ1-2; 7 nucleotides agree with TRBD1. This CDR3 has 13 amino acids. V shed 2 bases, J shed 7 bases, and the junction held 4 bases outside the gene matches. CDR1 MNHEY and CDR2 SVGAGI come from the germline V gene. CDR3 in DNA: TGTGCCAGCAGTTACAACAGGGGTATTGGCTACACCTTC. Translated, it gives CASSYNRGIGYTF.

The chain links TRBV12-3 or TRBV12-4 to TRBJ1-2, with 8 bases identical to TRBD1. V shed 6 bases and J 8 bases; nucleotides not matched to a gene: 8. CDR3 length: 13 residues. The CDR3 coding sequence is TGTGCCAGCAGACAAGGACAGGGAGGGGGCTACACCTTC. Its protein product is CASRQGQGGGYTF.

V gene TRBV18 combines with J gene TRBJ2-2; TRBD1 aligns across 9 bases. Per germline, CDR1 KGHSH and CDR2 LQKENI. V gave up 4 bases and J gave up 1 base; unmatched junction bases: 4. The CDR3 has 16 residues. The CDR3 nucleotides read TGTGCCAGCTCACGGGGGACAGGGAAGAACACCGGGGAGCTGTTTTTT. It translates to CASSRGTGKNTGELFF.

The chain employs TRBV2 and TRBJ1-5; D call uncertain. V was trimmed by 5 bases and J by 3 bases, leaving 11 bases between them. In germline, CDR1 is SNHLY, CDR2 FYNNEI. This CDR3 contains 14 residues. CDR3 in amino acids: CASSPTRINQPQHF. In DNA form, the CDR3 reads TGTGCCAGCAGTCCTACGAGAATCAATCAGCCCCAGCATTTT.

This chain uses TRBV4-3 with TRBJ2-2; no firm D call. Germline CDR1 reads LGHNA; CDR2 reads YSLEER. Trimming stripped 2 bases from V and 0 bases from J, with 13 bases between. The CDR3 spans 17 residues. The CDR3 is CASSQSLSSANTGELFF. The CDR3 coding sequence is TGCGCCAGCAGCCAATCACTAAGCTCCGCGAACACCGGGGAGCTGTTTTTT.

CDR3 protein: CASSYSRDRGFLGNEQFF. CDR3 bases: TGTGCCAGCAGTTACTCGAGGGACAGGGGATTCTTAGGGAATGAGCAGTTCTTC. The V gene is TRBV6-2 or TRBV6-3, the J gene TRBJ2-1; the match to TRBD1 covers 10 bases. V was pared by 0 bases and J by 7 bases, with 12 bases of the junction left unmatched. The CDR3 runs to 18 residues. CDR1 and CDR2 (germline): MNHEY, SVGEGT.

This clone occurred a few times. The chain joins TRBV2 to TRBJ1-1; TRBD1 agrees at 8 bases. V was pared by 6 bases and J by 4 bases, with 7 bases of the junction left unmatched. The CDR3 loop spans 14 amino acids. The germline V gene encodes CDR1 SNHLY and CDR2 FYNNEI. The CDR3 coding sequence is TGTGCCAGCAGGGCCGGGACAGGCCTCACTGAAGCTTTCTTT. As protein: CASRAGTGLTEAFF.